One and the same sample provided the 21 T cell receptor beta chains below, sequenced in a study of cytomegalovirus exposure and HLA in healthy donors. The method was immunoSEQ multiplex PCR; TCRdb's version includes in-frame clones alone and lacks a portion of them. This sample carries under 250,000 clones, roughly 84% of them seen once, and the ten largest clones take roughly 2%. Input material: PBMCs. The receptors were sampled from a woman younger than 35 in good health and CMV-seropositive.

The chain uses TRBV10-3 and TRBJ1-2, with no clear D. This CDR3 is built from 12 residues. V gave up 8 bases and J gave up 3 bases, with 10 bases separating them. The germline CDR1 and CDR2 sequences are ENHRY and SYGVKD. The CDR3 coding sequence is TGTGCCATCGCGGGATACGACTATGGCTACACCTTC. This sequence encodes CAIAGYDYGYTF.

This clone was counted only a few times. The V call is TRBV6-6, the J call TRBJ2-5; D unresolved. The CDR3 totals 13 residues. The germline V gene has CDR1 MNHNY and CDR2 SVGAGI (reference sequence). Trimming removed 6 bases from V and 5 bases from J, with 13 bases in between. The CDR3 DNA reads TGTGCCAGCAGCCATGGGCGCCTGGAGACCCAGTACTTC. Its protein is CASSHGRLETQYF.

Regarding this clone: The junction departs from germline at one end; a sequencing error may be responsible. This chain connects TRBV9 to TRBJ2-7, with a possible D match to TRBD2 (6 bases). Germline CDR1 and CDR2: SGDLS and YYNGEE. The CDR3 consists of 12 residues. The CDR3 region is CASSALAGTPFF. The CDR3 DNA reads TGTGCCAGCAGCGCCCTGGCGGGGACGCCGTTCTTC.

V usage is TRBV9 and J usage is TRBJ2-5; 11 positions match TRBD2. CDR3 length: 20 amino acids. Per the germline V gene, CDR1 is SGDLS and CDR2 is YYNGEE. The V segment lost 0 bases and the J segment 5 bases; nucleotides outside the gene matches: 18. This CDR3 reads CASSVASPTSGSLIQETQYF. CDR3 nucleotides: TGTGCCAGCAGCGTAGCTTCCCCAACTAGCGGGAGTTTAATTCAGGAGACCCAGTACTTC.

The chain has TRBV2 and TRBJ2-6; D uncertain. CDR1 is SNHLY, CDR2 FYNNEI, per germline. The CDR3 consists of 15 residues. Trimming stripped 3 bases from V and 0 bases from J, with 6 bases between. The CDR3 loop is CASSEQNSGANVLTF. CDR3 sequence (DNA): TGTGCCAGCAGTGAGCAGAACTCTGGGGCCAACGTCCTGACTTTC.

V is TRBV2 and J is TRBJ2-7; 7 bases line up with TRBD1. Per the germline V gene, CDR1 is SNHLY and CDR2 is FYNNEI. This CDR3 is built from 17 residues. V shed 6 bases and J 2 bases; nucleotides not matched to a gene: 16. The CDR3 protein is CASSAKLPGTVPYEQYF. CDR3 sequence (DNA): TGTGCCAGCAGCGCCAAGCTACCCGGGACAGTCCCCTACGAGCAGTACTTC.

The rearrangement uses TRBV27 and TRBJ2-1, with D maybe TRBD2 (5 bases). Between the trimmed V and J ends, which lost 6 bases and 3 bases, there was a span of 18 bases. Germline V gives CDR1 MNHEY, CDR2 SMNVEV (reference sequence). CDR3 size: 16 residues. This chain's CDR3 is CASSRSHGISYNEQFF. The DNA of the CDR3 is TGTGCCAGCAGCCGCTCGCACGGGATAAGCTACAATGAGCAGTTCTTC.

This chain uses TRBV19 with TRBJ2-2; no clear D. The V gene's germline CDR1 is LNHDA and CDR2 SQIVND (reference sequence). This CDR3 comprises 13 residues. V dropped 9 bases and J dropped 0 bases, with 8 bases sitting between them. DNA for the CDR3: TGTGCCAGCTCAACAACGAACACCGGGGAGCTGTTTTTT. Translated: CASSTTNTGELFF.

This chain connects TRBV7-8 to TRBJ2-1; D not resolved. Germline CDR1 and CDR2: SGHVS and FQNEAQ. The CDR3 totals 16 residues. V shed 1 base and J shed 4 bases, with 14 bases lying between them. CDR3 bases: TGTGCCAGCAGCTTAGTCTCTTCCGCCCTATACAATGAGCAGTTCTTC. Its translation is CASSLVSSALYNEQFF. Supplemented by reference TRBV7-8 and TRBJ2-1, the full variable domain reads GAGVSQSPRYKVAKRGQDVALRCDPISGHVSLFWYQQALGQGPEFLTYFQNEAQLDKSGLPSDRFFAERPEGSVSTLKIQRTQQEDSAVYLCASSLVSSALYNEQFFGPGTRLTVL.

The chain combines TRBV9 with TRBJ2-1, with 7 bases matching TRBD2. The germline V gene encodes CDR1 SGDLS and CDR2 YYNGEE. CDR3 length: 18 amino acids. Trimming cost V 4 bases and J 0 bases; bases outside gene matches: 13. CDR3 sequence: CASSPMIVAGSSYNEQFF. The DNA of the CDR3 is TGTGCCAGCAGCCCTATGATCGTAGCGGGTAGCTCCTACAATGAGCAGTTCTTC.

The rearrangement links TRBV28 to TRBJ2-1; D is perhaps TRBD2 (5 bases). Trimming removed 7 bases at V and 4 bases at J, with 17 bases between. Germline values: CDR1 MDHEN, CDR2 SYDVKM. This CDR3 contains 15 residues. The CDR3 spells CASTESRLPYNEQFF. CDR3 DNA: TGTGCCAGCACCGAAAGCCGACTACCATACAATGAGCAGTTCTTC.

The V gene is TRBV30, the J gene TRBJ2-2; 10 nucleotides match TRBD2. The CDR3 sequence is 15 residues long. The germline CDR1 and CDR2 sequences are GTSNPN and SVGIG (reference sequence). V was pared by 3 bases and J by 4 bases, with 5 bases of the junction left unmatched. Written as DNA, the CDR3 is TGTGCCTGGAGAACTAGCGGGGCGAGCACCGGGGAGCTGTTTTTT. Translated, it gives CAWRTSGASTGELFF.

Regarding this clone: Sequence at one end of the junction differs from germline and may be a read error. As DNA, the CDR3 is TGTGCCAGCAGTCCCTCACACACAGGGGAACGAACCTTT. It encodes CASSPSHTGERTF. The chain is built from TRBV6-5 and TRBJ1-1; 7 bases match TRBD1. Germline CDR1 is MNHEY and CDR2 is SVGAGI. The CDR3 is 13 amino acids.

This clone appeared a few times. The chain is built from TRBV6-5 and TRBJ1-1; tentative D call: TRBD1 (6 bases). In germline, CDR1 is MNHEY, CDR2 SVGAGI. This CDR3 contains 14 residues. Trimming pared 2 bases from V and 4 bases from J, leaving 11 bases between. For the CDR3, the DNA is TGTGCCAGCAGTTACCTACAGGGCGGCACTGAAGCTTTCTTT. Protein product: CASSYLQGGTEAFF.

This sequence joins TRBV30 and TRBJ1-2; 8 positions match TRBD1. The germline V gene encodes CDR1 GTSNPN and CDR2 SVGIG (reference sequence). This CDR3 is 15 amino acids long. With V trimmed by 0 bases and J by 4 bases, 7 bases remained unmatched. The CDR3 sequence is CAWSVYPGGGYGYTF. The CDR3 DNA sequence: TGTGCCTGGAGTGTATACCCAGGGGGCGGCTATGGCTACACCTTC.

J is TRBJ2-3 and V is TRBV27, with TRBD2 matching 9 bases. J was trimmed by 4 bases and V by 6 bases; bases with no gene match: 17. Germline loops: CDR1 MNHEY, CDR2 SMNVEV (reference sequence). CDR3 length: 18 amino acids. CDR3 sequence reads: CASSRWGGPGLASDTQYF. CDR3 bases: TGTGCCAGCAGCCGTTGGGGGGGGCCGGGACTAGCATCAGATACGCAGTATTTT.

This chain uses TRBV7-8 with TRBJ2-7; 7 bases map to TRBD1. The V segment lost 5 bases and the J segment 5 bases; nucleotides outside the gene matches: 15. The CDR3 runs to 16 residues. The germline V gene encodes CDR1 SGHVS and CDR2 FQNEAQ. The CDR3 loop reads CASSLTHMTGFNEQYF. The CDR3 DNA follows: TGTGCCAGCAGCCTCACACACATGACAGGGTTCAACGAGCAGTACTTC.

The CDR3 spells CASSEGGDEQFF. DNA of the CDR3: TGTGCCAGCAGTGAAGGGGGCGATGAGCAGTTCTTC. V is TRBV25-1 and J is TRBJ2-1, with D possibly being TRBD1 (6 bases). V was pared by 2 bases and J by 8 bases, with 7 bases between. Germline-derived CDR1 and CDR2 are MGHDK and SYGVNS. The CDR3 loop spans 12 amino acids.

This clone showed up just a few times. The rearrangement links TRBV18 to TRBJ1-2; TRBD1 matches 9 bases. Germline-derived CDR1 and CDR2 are KGHSH and LQKENI. This CDR3 has 14 residues. The V gene end was trimmed by 6 bases and the J gene end by 10 bases; junction bases not matched to a gene: 12. CDR3 DNA sequence: TGTGCCAGCTCCCCCCTGGGGACAGGGTTTAACTACACCTTC. Its translation: CASSPLGTGFNYTF.

The rearrangement joins TRBV19 to TRBJ1-5; D remains ambiguous. Germline CDR1 and CDR2: LNHDA and SQIVND (reference sequence). The V end lost 1 base, the J end lost 4 bases, and 8 bases lay between the germline ends. The CDR3 has 14 residues. CDR3 in amino acids: CASSIGWANQPQHF. CDR3 in DNA: TGTGCCAGTAGTATAGGGTGGGCTAATCAGCCCCAGCATTTT.

This clone was counted a single time. The genes are TRBV10-2 and TRBJ2-7; 10 bases agree with TRBD2. Looked up from germline, CDR1 is WSHSY and CDR2 is SAAADI. The CDR3 contains 14 residues. Trimming took 7 bases from V and 3 from J; bases not matched to a gene: 6. The CDR3: CASKGLAQNYEQYF. The CDR3 region has the DNA TGCGCCAGCAAGGGACTAGCGCAAAACTACGAGCAGTACTTC.